The entry below describes one T cell receptor (beta chain). Its matching antigen is unknown. V dropped 4 bases and J dropped 4 bases, with 16 bases sitting between them. The CDR3 covers 15 residues. Germline V gene sequence: CDR1 MNHEY, CDR2 SVGAGI. This entry is derived from a study of T cell responses to AZD1222 COVID-19 vaccine. Study-level findings and limits: Seropositive AZD1222 recipients at baseline numbered only five or six. Clonal diversity was possibly underestimated, and the donors were mostly white British, with more females. Nearly half of spike-specific TCRs reportedly target unmutated variant regions.

TCRdb's copy holds only in-frame clones and misses some; the assay was immunoSEQ multiplex PCR. In the table there are 100,000 to 130,000 clones, approximately 89% of which are singletons. Sequences were derived from peripheral blood, sampled on day 0 of MenACWY control vaccination. The chain couples TRBV6-5 to TRBJ1-1, with a tentative D call TRBD1 (6 bases). The TCR sequence derives from an adult in good health. CDR3 sequence reads: CASSSDRGYSTEAFF. For the CDR3, the DNA is TGTGCCAGCAGTTCGGACAGAGGTTATAGCACTGAAGCTTTCTTT.